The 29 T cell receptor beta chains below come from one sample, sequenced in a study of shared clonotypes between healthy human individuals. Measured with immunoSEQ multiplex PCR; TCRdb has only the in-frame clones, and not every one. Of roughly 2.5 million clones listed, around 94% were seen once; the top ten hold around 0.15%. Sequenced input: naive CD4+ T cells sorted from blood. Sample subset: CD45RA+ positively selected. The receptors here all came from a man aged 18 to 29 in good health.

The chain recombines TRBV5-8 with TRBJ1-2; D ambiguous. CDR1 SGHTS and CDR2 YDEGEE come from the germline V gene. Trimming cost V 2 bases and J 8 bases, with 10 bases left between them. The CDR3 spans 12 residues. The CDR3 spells CASSFQGSGYTF. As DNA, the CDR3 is TGTGCCAGCAGCTTCCAAGGATCGGGCTACACCTTC.

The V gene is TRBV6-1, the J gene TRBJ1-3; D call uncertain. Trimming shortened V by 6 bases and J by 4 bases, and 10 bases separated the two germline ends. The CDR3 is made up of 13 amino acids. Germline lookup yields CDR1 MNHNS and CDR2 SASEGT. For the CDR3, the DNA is TGTGCCAGCAGGGTGGCGAGCGGAAACACCATATATTTT. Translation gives CASRVASGNTIYF.

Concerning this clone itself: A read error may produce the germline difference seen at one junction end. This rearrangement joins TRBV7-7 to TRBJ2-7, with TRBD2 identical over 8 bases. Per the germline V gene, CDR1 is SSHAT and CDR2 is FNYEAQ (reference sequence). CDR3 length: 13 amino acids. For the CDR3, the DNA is TGTGCTAGCAGCTCCGGGAGGGCCTACGAGCAGTACTTC. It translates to CASSSGRAYEQYF.

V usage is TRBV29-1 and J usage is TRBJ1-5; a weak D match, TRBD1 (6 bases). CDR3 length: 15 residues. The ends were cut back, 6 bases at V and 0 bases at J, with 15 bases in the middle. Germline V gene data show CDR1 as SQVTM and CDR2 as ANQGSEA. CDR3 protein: CSVTTGANSNQPQHF. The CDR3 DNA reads TGCAGCGTGACGACAGGAGCAAATAGCAATCAGCCCCAGCATTTT.

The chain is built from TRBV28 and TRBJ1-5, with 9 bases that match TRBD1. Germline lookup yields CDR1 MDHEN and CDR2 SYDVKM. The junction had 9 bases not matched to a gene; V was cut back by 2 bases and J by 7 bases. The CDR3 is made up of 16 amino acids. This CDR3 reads CASSLGPDRGGQPQHF. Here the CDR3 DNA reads TGTGCCAGCAGTTTAGGGCCGGACAGGGGAGGCCAGCCCCAGCATTTT.

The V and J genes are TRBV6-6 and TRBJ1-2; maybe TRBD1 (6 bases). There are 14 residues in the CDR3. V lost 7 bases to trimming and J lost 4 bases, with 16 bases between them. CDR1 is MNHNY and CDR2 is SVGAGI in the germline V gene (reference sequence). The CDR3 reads CASKEEQGFYGYTF. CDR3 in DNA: TGTGCCAGCAAGGAAGAACAGGGCTTCTATGGCTACACCTTC.

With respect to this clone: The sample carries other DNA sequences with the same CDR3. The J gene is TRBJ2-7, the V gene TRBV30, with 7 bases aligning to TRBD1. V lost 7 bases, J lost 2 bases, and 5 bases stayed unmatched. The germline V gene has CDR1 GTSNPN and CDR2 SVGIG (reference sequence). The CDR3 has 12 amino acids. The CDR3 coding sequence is TGTGCCTCAACCGGGACAGCCTACGAGCAGTACTTC. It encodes CASTGTAYEQYF.

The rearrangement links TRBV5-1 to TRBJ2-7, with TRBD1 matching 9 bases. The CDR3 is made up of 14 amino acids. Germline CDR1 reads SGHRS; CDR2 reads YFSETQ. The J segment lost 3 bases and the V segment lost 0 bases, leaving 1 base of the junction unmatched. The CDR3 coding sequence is TGCGCCAGCAGCTTGGCGGACAGGGGCTACGAGCAGTACTTC. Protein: CASSLADRGYEQYF.

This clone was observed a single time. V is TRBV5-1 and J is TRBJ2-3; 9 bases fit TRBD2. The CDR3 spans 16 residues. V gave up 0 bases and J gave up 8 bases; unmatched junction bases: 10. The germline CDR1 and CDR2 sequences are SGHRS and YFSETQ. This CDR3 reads CASSLGPSGMGATQYF. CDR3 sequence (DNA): TGCGCCAGCAGCTTGGGCCCTAGCGGGATGGGTGCTACGCAGTATTTT.

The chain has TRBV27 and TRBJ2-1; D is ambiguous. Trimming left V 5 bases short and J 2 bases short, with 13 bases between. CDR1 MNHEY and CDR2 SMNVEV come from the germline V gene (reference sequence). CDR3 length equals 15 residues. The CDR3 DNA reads TGTGCCAGCAGTCCCCGTGGGATCCCCTACAATGAGCAGTTCTTC. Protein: CASSPRGIPYNEQFF.

The CDR3 loop is CASSYPGQGQPQHF. The CDR3 coding sequence is TGTGCCAGCAGTTACCCCGGACAGGGACAGCCCCAGCATTTT. V is TRBV6-6 and J is TRBJ1-5, with 8 bases matching TRBD1. The CDR3 length is 14 residues. Trimming took 2 bases from V and 7 from J; bases not matched to a gene: 4. Per the germline V gene, CDR1 is MNHNY and CDR2 is SVGAGI (reference sequence).

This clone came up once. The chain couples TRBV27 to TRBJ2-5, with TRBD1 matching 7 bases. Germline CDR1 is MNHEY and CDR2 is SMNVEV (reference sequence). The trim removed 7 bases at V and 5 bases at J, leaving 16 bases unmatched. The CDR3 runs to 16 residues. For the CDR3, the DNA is TGTGCCAGCAACCCCCGAAAACAGGGGAGATTGGAGACCCAGTACTTC. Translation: CASNPRKQGRLETQYF.

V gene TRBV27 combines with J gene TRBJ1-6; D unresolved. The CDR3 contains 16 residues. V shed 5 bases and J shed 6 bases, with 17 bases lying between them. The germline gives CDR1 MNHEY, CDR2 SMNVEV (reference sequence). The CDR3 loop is CASSVARAKLNSPLHF. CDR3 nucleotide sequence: TGTGCCAGCAGTGTCGCCCGGGCCAAACTTAATTCACCCCTCCACTTT.

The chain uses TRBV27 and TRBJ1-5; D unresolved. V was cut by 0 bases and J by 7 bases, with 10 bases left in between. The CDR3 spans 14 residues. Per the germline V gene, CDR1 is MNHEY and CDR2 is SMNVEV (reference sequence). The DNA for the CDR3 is TGTGCCAGCAGTTTATCGTCGGGTCGACAGCCCCAGCATTTT. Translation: CASSLSSGRQPQHF.

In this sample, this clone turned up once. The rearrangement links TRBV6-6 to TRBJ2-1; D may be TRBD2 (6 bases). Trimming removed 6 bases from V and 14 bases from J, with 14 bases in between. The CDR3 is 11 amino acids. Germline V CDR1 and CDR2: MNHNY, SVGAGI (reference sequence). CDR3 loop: CASSRREAEFF. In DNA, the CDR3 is TGTGCCAGCAGCCGCAGGGAGGCGGAGTTCTTC.

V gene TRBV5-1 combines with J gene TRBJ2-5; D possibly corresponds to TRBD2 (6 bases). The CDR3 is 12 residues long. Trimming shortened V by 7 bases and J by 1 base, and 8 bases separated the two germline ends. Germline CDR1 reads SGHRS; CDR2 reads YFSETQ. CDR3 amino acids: CASGTGQETQYF. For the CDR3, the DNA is TGCGCCAGCGGGACTGGCCAAGAGACCCAGTACTTC.

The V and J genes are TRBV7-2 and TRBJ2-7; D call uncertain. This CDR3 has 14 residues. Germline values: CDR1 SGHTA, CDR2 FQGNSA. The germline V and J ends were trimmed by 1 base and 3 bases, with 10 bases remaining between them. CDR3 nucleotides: TGTGCCAGCAGCTTAGTCCTGGCCGACTACGAGCAGTACTTC. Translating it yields CASSLVLADYEQYF.

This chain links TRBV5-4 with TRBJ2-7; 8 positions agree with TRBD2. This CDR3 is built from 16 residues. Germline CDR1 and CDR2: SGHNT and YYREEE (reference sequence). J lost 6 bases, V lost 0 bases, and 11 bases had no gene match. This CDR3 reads CASSLARGAGVGEQYF. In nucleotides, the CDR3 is TGTGCCAGCAGCTTGGCAAGGGGAGCGGGAGTAGGCGAGCAGTACTTC.

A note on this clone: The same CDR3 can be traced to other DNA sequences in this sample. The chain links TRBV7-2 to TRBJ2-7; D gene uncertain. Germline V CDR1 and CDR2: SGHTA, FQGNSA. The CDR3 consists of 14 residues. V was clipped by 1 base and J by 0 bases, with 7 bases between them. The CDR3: CASSLVFSSYEQYF. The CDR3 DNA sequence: TGTGCCAGCAGCTTAGTGTTTAGCTCCTACGAGCAGTACTTC.

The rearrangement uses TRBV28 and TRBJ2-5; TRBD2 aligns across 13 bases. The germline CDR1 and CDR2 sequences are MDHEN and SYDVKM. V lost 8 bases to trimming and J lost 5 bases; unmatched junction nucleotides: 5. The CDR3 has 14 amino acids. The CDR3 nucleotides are TGTGCCAGCGGGACTAGCGGGGCAGGTGAGACCCAGTACTTC. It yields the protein CASGTSGAGETQYF. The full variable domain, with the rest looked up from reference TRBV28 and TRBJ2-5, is DVKVTQSSRYLVKRTGEKVFLECVQDMDHENMFWYRQDPGLGLRLIYFSYDVKMKEKGDIPEGYSVSREKKERFSLILESASTNQTSMYLCASGTSGAGETQYFGPGTRLLVL.

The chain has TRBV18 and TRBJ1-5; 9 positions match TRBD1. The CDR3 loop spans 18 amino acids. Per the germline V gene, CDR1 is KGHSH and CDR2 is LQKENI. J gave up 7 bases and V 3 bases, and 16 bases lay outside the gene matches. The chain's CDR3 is CASSPLPPGQGNGQPQHF. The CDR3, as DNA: TGTGCCAGCTCACCCTTACCTCCGGGACAGGGTAACGGGCAGCCCCAGCATTTT.

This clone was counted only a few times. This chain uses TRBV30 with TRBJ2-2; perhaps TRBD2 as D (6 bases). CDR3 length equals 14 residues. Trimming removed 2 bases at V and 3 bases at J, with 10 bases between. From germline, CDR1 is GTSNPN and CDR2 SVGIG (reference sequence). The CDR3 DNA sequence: TGTGCCTGGAGTATTAGCGGTTACACCGGGGAGCTGTTTTTT. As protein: CAWSISGYTGELFF.

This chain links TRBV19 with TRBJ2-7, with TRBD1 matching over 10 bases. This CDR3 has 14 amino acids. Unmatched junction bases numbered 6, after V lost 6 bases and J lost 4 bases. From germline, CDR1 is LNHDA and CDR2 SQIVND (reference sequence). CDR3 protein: CASSTGTGEYEQYF. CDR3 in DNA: TGTGCCAGTAGCACCGGGACAGGGGAATACGAGCAGTACTTC.

Here the CDR3 reads CASSEYIGSGNQPQHF. The CDR3 DNA follows: TGTGCCAGCAGTGAGTACATCGGCTCGGGCAATCAGCCCCAGCATTTT. This chain links TRBV6-1 with TRBJ1-5; D remains unclear. The CDR3 consists of 16 residues. Germline loops: CDR1 MNHNS, CDR2 SASEGT. Trimming took 3 bases from V and 2 from J, leaving 14 bases between them.

CDR3 loop: CASSQVTANSPLHF. The CDR3 coding sequence is TGCGCCAGCAGCCAAGTTACAGCGAATTCACCCCTCCACTTT. The chain combines TRBV4-3 with TRBJ1-6; D is unresolved. Per the germline V gene, CDR1 is LGHNA and CDR2 is YSLEER. V lost 1 base and J lost 7, with 8 bases in between. The CDR3 runs to 14 residues.

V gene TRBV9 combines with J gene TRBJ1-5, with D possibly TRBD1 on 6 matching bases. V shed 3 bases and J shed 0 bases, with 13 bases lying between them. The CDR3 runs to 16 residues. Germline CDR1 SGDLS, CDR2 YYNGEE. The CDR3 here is CASSGGAGGSNQPQHF. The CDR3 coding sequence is TGTGCCAGCAGCGGGGGGGCAGGCGGTAGCAATCAGCCCCAGCATTTT.

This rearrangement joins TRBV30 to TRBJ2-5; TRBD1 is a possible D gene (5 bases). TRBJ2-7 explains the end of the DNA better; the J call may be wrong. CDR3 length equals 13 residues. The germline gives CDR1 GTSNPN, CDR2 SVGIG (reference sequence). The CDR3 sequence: CAWSGQQPYEQYF. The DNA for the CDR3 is TGTGCCTGGAGTGGACAGCAGCCCTACGAGCAGTACTTC.

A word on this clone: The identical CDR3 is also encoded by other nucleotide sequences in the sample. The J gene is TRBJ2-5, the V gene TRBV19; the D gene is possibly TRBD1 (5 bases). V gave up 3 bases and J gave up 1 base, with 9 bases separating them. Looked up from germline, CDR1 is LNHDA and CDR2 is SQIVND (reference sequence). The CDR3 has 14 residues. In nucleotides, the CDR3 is TGTGCCAGTAGTATCACAGGAGTCCAAGAGACCCAGTACTTC. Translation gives CASSITGVQETQYF.

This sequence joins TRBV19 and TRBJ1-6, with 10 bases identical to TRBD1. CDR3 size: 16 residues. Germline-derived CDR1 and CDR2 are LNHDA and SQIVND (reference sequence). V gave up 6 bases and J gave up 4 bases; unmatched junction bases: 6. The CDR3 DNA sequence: TGTGCCAGTAGACAAGGACAGGGGGTGTATAATTCACCCCTCCACTTT. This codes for CASRQGQGVYNSPLHF. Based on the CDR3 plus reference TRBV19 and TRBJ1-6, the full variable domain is DGGITQSPKYLFRKEGQNVTLSCEQNLNHDAMYWYRQDPGQGLRLIYYSQIVNDFQKGDIAEGYSVSREKKESFPLTVTSAQKNPTAFYLCASRQGQGVYNSPLHFGNGTRLTVT.